Below, 29 T cell receptor beta chains from the same sample are listed, as sequenced in a study of spatial heterogeneity in lung cancer. Time point denoted: blood taken at disease recurrence. Tumor, nontumor lung or frozen PBMC supplied whole RNA that was sequenced unsorted. One entry per CDR3 protein, called by TCRdb with MiXCR from the 5' RACE reads. Counted here are nearly 10,000 distinct CDR3 sequences, approximately 3.6% occurring once; the ten biggest clones make up 15% to 20%. The sequencing here drew on PBMCs, taken at recurrence. Source of these receptors: a female donor with early-stage non-small cell lung cancer.

In its sample, this clonotype is large. Being off target in a library aimed at alpha chains, this beta chain has a size of little meaning. The chain couples TRBV6-2 or TRBV6-3 to TRBJ2-3; D uncertain. V gave up 0 bases and J gave up 4 bases, with 5 bases separating them. Germline loops: CDR1 MNHEY, CDR2 SVGEGT. The length of the CDR3 is 13 residues. This chain's CDR3 is CASSYSAADTQYF. The CDR3 DNA is TGTGCCAGCAGTTACTCGGCGGCAGATACGCAGTATTTT.

This clonotype appeared many times. This beta chain was picked up by a library intended for alpha chains and is off target, so its count carries little meaning. The chain couples TRBV6-5 to TRBJ1-5; TRBD1 matches 7 bases. Germline V lookup: CDR1 MNHEY, CDR2 SVGAGI. Trimming took 5 bases from V and 3 from J; bases not matched to a gene: 4. The CDR3 extends over 14 amino acids. CDR3 bases: TGTGCCAGCAGTCGACAGGGTGTCAATCAGCCCCAGCATTTT. It specifies CASSRQGVNQPQHF.

By its share, this clonotype is medium-sized. This beta chain is a stray read from a library made for alpha chains; its abundance is not meaningful. The CDR3 sequence is CASSPGAYEQYF. The CDR3 coding sequence is TGTGCCAGCAGCCCGGGAGCCTACGAGCAGTACTTC. The rearrangement uses TRBV7-9 and TRBJ2-7, with TRBD2 as a possible D gene (6 bases). Germline CDR1 and CDR2: SEHNR and FQNEAQ (reference sequence). The CDR3 is made up of 12 amino acids. The V end was cut by 5 bases, the J end by 2 bases, with 7 bases between.

This clonotype has a count of ten or more. The library was designed around alpha chains, so this beta chain is a stray read whose abundance carries little weight. This sequence joins TRBV7-9 and TRBJ1-2; tentatively, D is TRBD1 (5 bases). CDR3 length equals 12 residues. CDR1 is SEHNR and CDR2 is FQNEAQ in the germline V gene (reference sequence). The germline V and J ends were trimmed by 10 bases and 1 base, with 10 bases remaining between them. CDR3 DNA: TGTGCCACCGGACAAAGTAACTATGGCTACACCTTC. Encoded protein: CATGQSNYGYTF.

In this sample, this clonotype is medium-sized. This beta chain came through as a stray read in a library set up for alpha chains, and its size says little. The chain couples TRBV2 to TRBJ1-2; no reliable D call. Germline V lookup: CDR1 SNHLY, CDR2 FYNNEI. CDR3 length: 13 amino acids. Trimming left V 3 bases short and J 5 bases short, with 10 bases between. CDR3 in DNA: TGTGCCAGCAGTGACGTGGCAGCTTATGGCTACACCTTC. Translated: CASSDVAAYGYTF. The complete variable domain, with remaining parts taken from reference TRBV2 and TRBJ1-2, reads EPEVTQTPSHQVTQMGQEVILRCVPISNHLYFYWYRQILGQKVEFLVSFYNNEISEKSEIFDDQFSVERPDGSNFTLKIRSTKLEDSAMYFCASSDVAAYGYTFGSGTRLTVV.

This clonotype was recorded many times. This beta chain is an off-target read within a library intended for alpha chains, so its frequency means little. V is TRBV20-1 and J is TRBJ1-2; no clear D. The ends were cut back, 3 bases at V and 4 bases at J, with 12 bases in the middle. The germline V gene encodes CDR1 DFQATT and CDR2 SNEGSKA (reference sequence). The CDR3 covers 13 residues. This CDR3 is CSASGPGTYGYTF. The CDR3 DNA follows: TGCAGTGCTAGTGGCCCGGGAACCTATGGCTACACCTTC.

Note on this clonotype: Within a library made for alpha chains, this beta chain is off target, and its count is uninformative. The genes are TRBV5-1 and TRBJ1-2, with D perhaps matching TRBD1 (5 bases). CDR1 SGHRS and CDR2 YFSETQ come from the germline V gene. There are 13 residues in the CDR3. V shed 4 bases and J shed 4 bases, with 11 bases lying between them. The CDR3 loop is CASSEGHSYGYTF. The DNA of the CDR3 is TGCGCCAGCAGCGAAGGACACTCCTATGGCTACACCTTC.

This clonotype was seen repeatedly, ten times or more. Being off target in a library aimed at alpha chains, this beta chain has a size of little meaning. V usage is TRBV12-5 and J usage is TRBJ2-5; 12 bases are shared with TRBD1. V was pared by 7 bases and J by 3 bases, with 6 bases of the junction left unmatched. CDR1 is LGHNT and CDR2 is FRNRAP in the germline V gene. There are 15 residues in the CDR3. CDR3 nucleotides: TGTGCTAGTGCCGGGGACAGGGGGCAGGAAGAGACCCAGTACTTC. The encoded protein is CASAGDRGQEETQYF.

This clonotype was observed many times. Since the library was made to target alpha chains, this beta chain is a stray read and its abundance is not meaningful. The chain carries TRBV2 and TRBJ2-7, with 8 positions matching TRBD2. The germline CDR1 and CDR2 sequences are SNHLY and FYNNEI. The V gene end was trimmed by 3 bases and the J gene end by 6 bases; junction bases not matched to a gene: 7. This CDR3 has 14 residues. In DNA form, the CDR3 reads TGTGCCAGCAGTGATCCGGGGGGGCGTTTCGAGCAGTACTTC. Translating gives CASSDPGGRFEQYF. Filled out from reference TRBV2 and TRBJ2-7, the complete variable domain reads EPEVTQTPSHQVTQMGQEVILRCVPISNHLYFYWYRQILGQKVEFLVSFYNNEISEKSEIFDDQFSVERPDGSNFTLKIRSTKLEDSAMYFCASSDPGGRFEQYFGPGTRLTVT.

There are many counts of this clonotype. This beta chain came through as a stray read in a library set up for alpha chains, and its size says little. The chain carries TRBV2 and TRBJ2-7; D not resolved. The CDR3 is 11 residues long. V shed 1 base and J shed 4 bases, with 2 bases lying between them. In germline, CDR1 is SNHLY, CDR2 FYNNEI. DNA for the CDR3: TGTGCCAGCAGTGAAGAATACGAGCAGTACTTC. It codes for CASSEEYEQYF.

This clonotype appeared many times. This beta chain is off target for a library built for alpha chains, so its abundance means little. V and J are TRBV7-2 and TRBJ1-1; D is uncertain. Germline CDR1 and CDR2: SGHTA and FQGNSA. The CDR3 length is 12 residues. V gave up 1 base and J gave up 8 bases, with 8 bases separating them. CDR3 DNA: TGTGCCAGCAGCTTAGGCCCACGAGAAGCTTTCTTT. This codes for CASSLGPREAFF.

This clonotype has a count of ten or more. A library made for alpha chains picked up this beta chain off target, so its size means little. The gene calls are TRBV5-1 and TRBJ2-1; 8 bases are a match to TRBD2. CDR3 length: 15 amino acids. Germline V gene data show CDR1 as SGHRS and CDR2 as YFSETQ. The V segment lost 3 bases and the J segment 5 bases; nucleotides outside the gene matches: 7. The CDR3 loop is CASSWSGGTNNEQFF. In DNA, the CDR3 is TGCGCCAGCAGCTGGAGCGGGGGAACGAACAATGAGCAGTTCTTC.

In its sample, this clonotype was seen many times. This beta chain is an unintended read in a library built for alpha chains; its size means little. The rearrangement joins TRBV7-6 to TRBJ1-1; D ambiguous. The CDR3 runs 12 residues. Trimming shortened V by 5 bases and J by 1 base, and 5 bases separated the two germline ends. Germline V gene lookup returns CDR1 SGHVS and CDR2 FNYEAQ. The CDR3 DNA is TGTGCCAGCAGCGCAGGGAACACTGAAGCTTTCTTT. Protein: CASSAGNTEAFF.

This clonotype was seen a few times. A library prepared for alpha chains yielded this beta chain as an off-target read; its size is of little meaning. The V gene is TRBV5-1, the J gene TRBJ2-3; tentative D call: TRBD2 (6 bases). CDR3 length: 15 amino acids. Between the trimmed V and J ends, which lost 4 bases and 2 bases, there was a span of 14 bases. The V gene's germline CDR1 is SGHRS and CDR2 YFSETQ. CDR3 residues: CASSDGTPSTDTQYF. CDR3 sequence (DNA): TGCGCCAGCAGCGACGGGACTCCTTCCACAGATACGCAGTATTTT.

The table lists this clonotype with many counts. The library was built for alpha chains, so this beta chain is an off-target read and its size means little. The chain employs TRBV20-1 and TRBJ2-1, with TRBD2 matching over 7 bases. V lost 5 bases and J lost 7; bases outside the gene matches: 14. The CDR3 runs to 15 residues. Germline V gene lookup returns CDR1 DFQATT and CDR2 SNEGSKA (reference sequence). The CDR3 bases are TGCAGTGCTTCCCATGCGGGGGTTCCCGGTAATGAGCAGTTCTTC. This codes for CSASHAGVPGNEQFF.

By share, this clonotype ranks as medium-sized. This beta chain slipped into a library made for alpha chains as a stray read, so its size is not meaningful. The chain couples TRBV7-3 to TRBJ2-1, with 11 bases fitting TRBD2. Germline lookup yields CDR1 SGHTA and CDR2 FQGTGA. Trimming removed 4 bases from V and 7 bases from J; junction bases left unmatched: 3. The CDR3 extends over 14 amino acids. CDR3: CASSSSGGWNEQFF. The CDR3 nucleotides read TGTGCCAGCAGCTCTAGCGGGGGGTGGAATGAGCAGTTCTTC. The entire variable domain, with the rest obtained from reference TRBV7-3 and TRBJ2-1, is as follows: GAGVSQTPSNKVTEKGKYVELRCDPISGHTALYWYRQSLGQGPEFLIYFQGTGAADDSGLPNDRFFAVRPEGSVSTLKIQRTERGDSAVYLCASSSSGGWNEQFFGPGTRLTVL.

In its sample, this clonotype ranks as medium-sized. Found in a library prepared for alpha chains, this beta chain is an off-target read, and its abundance has little meaning. This rearrangement joins TRBV7-9 to TRBJ1-1, with 8 bases matching TRBD1. The junction had 9 bases not matched to a gene; V was cut back by 6 bases and J by 0 bases. Germline V lookup: CDR1 SEHNR, CDR2 FQNEAQ (reference sequence). The CDR3 is made up of 16 amino acids. The CDR3 sequence is CASSRRQGSMNTEAFF. The CDR3 nucleotides read TGTGCCAGCAGTCGTAGACAGGGGTCTATGAACACTGAAGCTTTCTTT.

This clonotype was seen ten or more times. This beta chain turned up in a library designed for alpha chains; as an off-target read, its abundance says little. V and J are TRBV7-9 and TRBJ2-1, with 8 bases aligning to TRBD2. The CDR3 runs 16 residues. The V gene's germline CDR1 is SEHNR and CDR2 FQNEAQ (reference sequence). V was pared by 1 base and J by 2 bases, with 4 bases of the junction left unmatched. In DNA, the CDR3 is TGTGCCAGCAGCTTAGATTGGCGGGGGGCCTACAATGAGCAGTTCTTC. Its protein is CASSLDWRGAYNEQFF.

This clonotype was counted at least ten times. A library prepared for alpha chains yielded this beta chain as an off-target read; its size is of little meaning. V and J are TRBV4-3 and TRBJ2-1; D remains unclear. In germline, CDR1 is LGHNA, CDR2 YSLEER. CDR3 size: 15 residues. Trimming pared 0 bases from V and 6 bases from J, leaving 12 bases between. The CDR3: CASSQDNMAANEQFF. CDR3 DNA: TGCGCCAGCAGCCAAGATAATATGGCGGCCAATGAGCAGTTCTTC.

This clonotype was counted only a few times. Because the library targeted alpha chains, this beta chain is an off-target read whose size means little. This sequence joins TRBV5-4 and TRBJ2-1; 10 bases align to TRBD1. V shed 2 bases, J shed 6 bases, and the junction held 5 bases outside the gene matches. The V gene's germline CDR1 is SGHNT and CDR2 YYREEE (reference sequence). The CDR3 has 15 residues. This chain's CDR3 is CASSLRQGAVNEQFF. The CDR3 nucleotides read TGTGCCAGCAGCTTACGACAGGGGGCGGTCAATGAGCAGTTCTTC.

In this sample, this clonotype turned up many times. For a library built for alpha chains, this beta chain is a stray read; little rests on its size. The chain joins TRBV28 to TRBJ1-2, with a weak D call TRBD1 (5 bases). The length of the CDR3 is 13 residues. The V and J ends lost 2 bases and 2 bases respectively, with 6 bases between them. In germline, CDR1 is MDHEN, CDR2 SYDVKM. DNA for the CDR3: TGTGCCAGCAGTTTAGGGGGAAACTATGGCTACACCTTC. It translates to CASSLGGNYGYTF.

There are many counts of this clonotype. A library made for alpha chains picked up this beta chain off target, so its size means little. The chain is built from TRBV28 and TRBJ2-5, with 7 bases identical to TRBD1. CDR1 MDHEN and CDR2 SYDVKM come from the germline V gene. J was trimmed by 4 bases and V by 8 bases; bases with no gene match: 7. The CDR3 runs to 13 residues. The CDR3 region is CASGQGVSETQYF. CDR3 nucleotide sequence: TGTGCCAGCGGGCAGGGGGTCTCAGAGACCCAGTACTTC. The whole variable domain, filled in from reference TRBV28 and TRBJ2-5, reads DVKVTQSSRYLVKRTGEKVFLECVQDMDHENMFWYRQDPGLGLRLIYFSYDVKMKEKGDIPEGYSVSREKKERFSLILESASTNQTSMYLCASGQGVSETQYFGPGTRLLVL.

Of note for this clonotype: This beta chain slipped into a library made for alpha chains as a stray read, so its size is not meaningful. The gene calls are TRBV6-2 or TRBV6-3 and TRBJ2-7; 10 bases agree with TRBD2. V trimming: 8 bases; J trimming: 0 bases; junction bases outside the gene matches: 10. The CDR3 spans 16 residues. CDR1 MNHEY and CDR2 SVGEGT come from the germline V gene. This CDR3 is CASSPSERGGSYEQYF. The DNA of the CDR3 is TGTGCCAGCTCTCCTTCGGAGCGGGGGGGCTCCTACGAGCAGTACTTC.

This clonotype was seen repeatedly, ten times or more. This beta chain is a stray sequence in a library constructed for alpha chains; its clone size is not meaningful. V gene TRBV14 combines with J gene TRBJ2-3; 8 bases are a match to TRBD2. The length of the CDR3 is 18 residues. The germline V gene has CDR1 SGHDN and CDR2 FVKESK. J lost 0 bases, V lost 0 bases, and 8 bases had no gene match. The CDR3 bases are TGTGCCAGCAGCCAAGATCTCTTCGGGGGGGAAAGCACAGATACGCAGTATTTT. This codes for CASSQDLFGGESTDTQYF.

Ten or more counts support this clonotype. This beta chain slipped into a library made for alpha chains as a stray read, so its size is not meaningful. This chain connects TRBV11-2 to TRBJ2-4; 7 nucleotides line up with TRBD2. Losses at the gene ends were 8 bases for V and 0 bases for J; bases not matched to a gene: 10. Germline CDR1 SGHAT, CDR2 FQNNGV. The CDR3 is 16 residues long. CDR3 nucleotides: TGTGCCAGCTCCGGGCAGCGGGGTGTAGCCAAAAACATTCAGTACTTC. Its protein is CASSGQRGVAKNIQYF.

The table lists this clonotype with many counts. The library was built for alpha chains, so this beta chain is an off-target read and its size means little. The J gene is TRBJ2-1, the V gene TRBV10-1, with no clear D. Per germline, CDR1 WNHNN and CDR2 SYGVQD (reference sequence). The length of the CDR3 is 14 residues. V lost 3 bases and J 5 bases, leaving 11 bases between the germline ends. DNA for the CDR3: TGCGCCAGCAGTGATTCACAAATCAACAATGAGCAGTTCTTC. It yields the protein CASSDSQINNEQFF.

This clonotype was counted at least ten times. In a library made to pick up alpha chains, this beta chain is a stray read with a size that means little. The chain carries TRBV19 and TRBJ2-5; 7 bases are a match to TRBD2. J was trimmed by 5 bases and V by 7 bases; bases with no gene match: 10. The CDR3 is 14 amino acids. Germline CDR1 is LNHDA and CDR2 is SQIVND (reference sequence). CDR3 DNA sequence: TGTGCCAGTAACTCAGCGGGGCCCGGGGAGACCCAGTACTTC. Translating it yields CASNSAGPGETQYF.

Judged by abundance, this clonotype is medium-sized. Being off target in a library aimed at alpha chains, this beta chain has a size of little meaning. The chain couples TRBV7-8 to TRBJ2-6, with D possibly being TRBD1 (6 bases). V shed 5 bases and J shed 3 bases, with 14 bases lying between them. This CDR3 has 16 amino acids. From germline, CDR1 is SGHVS and CDR2 FQNEAQ. CDR3 protein: CASSERNRDGANVLTF. For the CDR3, the DNA is TGTGCCAGCAGCGAGAGGAACAGGGATGGGGCCAACGTCCTGACTTTC.

This clonotype qualifies as medium-sized. This beta chain appears as a stray read in a library generated for alpha chains; its size is not informative. The rearrangement links TRBV28 to TRBJ2-4; TRBD2 agrees at 8 bases. Germline-derived CDR1 and CDR2 are MDHEN and SYDVKM. This CDR3 contains 11 residues. The junction had 3 bases not matched to a gene; V was cut back by 10 bases and J by 7 bases. The CDR3 here is CAIRGGNIQYF. CDR3 nucleotide sequence: TGTGCCATCCGGGGGGGGAACATTCAGTACTTC. Complete variable domain (other parts from reference TRBV28 and TRBJ2-4): DVKVTQSSRYLVKRTGEKVFLECVQDMDHENMFWYRQDPGLGLRLIYFSYDVKMKEKGDIPEGYSVSREKKERFSLILESASTNQTSMYLCAIRGGNIQYFGAGTRLSVL.